The next 5 T cell receptor beta chains were all read from a single sample in a study of post-analysis software for immune sequencing data. cDNA libraries for TCR beta contained unique molecular identifiers. TCRdb called the PCR reads again in MiXCR, with one record for every CDR3 protein. The sample has approximately 730,000 distinct CDR3 sequences, around 46% seen once; the top ten hold over 4.5%. Study-level results: Among about 5 TRBV segments more frequent in patients than controls were TRBV5-6, TRBV5-1 and TRBV20-1.

Their antigens are not known. Sequencing was done on a sample of blood. These receptors were obtained from a girl aged 10 to 17 with multiple sclerosis.

This chain uses TRBV6-2 or TRBV6-3 with TRBJ1-5; tentatively, D is TRBD1 (6 bases). Trimming removed 7 bases from V and 0 bases from J, with 10 bases in between. CDR3 size: 14 residues. Germline CDR1 reads MNHEY; CDR2 reads SVGEGT. The CDR3: CASTTGNSNQPQHF. CDR3 nucleotides: TGTGCCAGCACCACAGGGAATAGCAATCAGCCCCAGCATTTT.

This clonotype has a handful of counts. The CDR3 loop is CASSSGLPSGLSTDTQYF. The CDR3 DNA reads as TGTGCCAGCAGCTCGGGGCTGCCTAGCGGGCTAAGCACAGATACGCAGTATTTT. The chain carries TRBV28 and TRBJ2-3, with 8 bases aligning to TRBD2. With 6 bases clipped from V and 0 bases from J, the junction kept 14 bases outside the gene matches. The CDR3 has 18 amino acids. Germline-derived CDR1 and CDR2 are MDHEN and SYDVKM.

The chain couples TRBV25-1 to TRBJ2-1; a weak D match, TRBD2 (6 bases). Trimming removed 2 bases at V and 13 bases at J, with 15 bases between. Germline V lookup: CDR1 MGHDK, CDR2 SYGVNS. This CDR3 is 13 amino acids long. The DNA for the CDR3 is TGTGCCAGCAGTGAACGAGGTGGCGGGGCTCAGTTCTTC. As protein: CASSERGGGAQFF.

This clonotype was detected only a few times. The V gene is TRBV5-5, the J gene TRBJ1-4; D is ambiguous. This CDR3 is 15 amino acids long. Germline V gene sequence: CDR1 SGHKS, CDR2 YYEKEE (reference sequence). Between the trimmed V and J ends, which lost 0 bases and 0 bases, there was a span of 6 bases. CDR3 in amino acids: CASSLAATTNEKLFF. In DNA, the CDR3 is TGTGCCAGCAGCTTGGCGGCGACAACTAATGAAAAACTGTTTTTT.

The CDR3 sequence is CASSLKTGTQETQYF. The CDR3 DNA sequence: TGTGCCAGCAGCCTCAAAACCGGGACCCAAGAGACCCAGTACTTC. The chain joins TRBV7-9 to TRBJ2-5; D possibly matches TRBD1 or TRBD2 (5 bases each). The length of the CDR3 is 15 residues. Between the trimmed V and J ends, which lost 5 bases and 1 base, there was a span of 14 bases. CDR1 is SEHNR and CDR2 is FQNEAQ in the germline V gene (reference sequence).